This is a list of T cell receptor beta chains from one sample in a study of T cell repertoires in cytomegalovirus infection. One entry per CDR3 protein, called by TCRdb with MiXCR from the reads. The table lists approximately 250,000 distinct CDR3 sequences, about 23% of them singletons, with roughly 18% in the top ten. The sample was CD8+ T cells from PBMCs. The receptors originated from a human donor in good health (CMV status not recorded). Some clones in this sample may be carry-over from other donors' samples. Each CDR3 is given with its conserved first and last residue. Each record gives: D gene, clone size, V gene, J gene, CDR3 DNA, CDR3 protein. The D gene is left open where the match is weak. Expanded clones get a size class; other rows say once, few or many, or leave the size out.

.	.	TRBV7-4	TRBJ2-5	TGTGCCAGCAGCTTAGTTGGGGGCGACGATGTGAAGGAGACCCAGTACTTC	CASSLVGGDDVKETQYF
.	.	TRBV27	TRBJ1-1	TGTGCCAGCAGTAAGCGGGTGAACACTGAAGCTTTCTTT	CASSKRVNTEAFF
.	.	TRBV28	TRBJ2-5	TGTGCCAGCAGCTTTCTCACAGGGCCCGAGACCCAGTACTTC	CASSFLTGPETQYF
.	few	TRBV20-1	TRBJ2-1	TGCAGTGCTAGATCCGGGACTGCCACCTACAATGAGCAGTTCTTC	CSARSGTATYNEQFF
.	.	TRBV20-1	TRBJ2-7	TGCAGTGCTAGAGATCAAAGCGCCTCGTACGAGCAGTACTTC	CSARDQSASYEQYF
TRBD2	.	TRBV2	TRBJ2-4	TGTGTCAGCAATCGGGGGGGCCTCTCCGGAAACATTCAGTACTTC	CVSNRGGLSGNIQYF
TRBD2	many	TRBV7-8	TRBJ2-7	TGTGCCAGCAGCTTACGTAGCGGGGGTTGGGAGCAGTACTTC	CASSLRSGGWEQYF
.	many	TRBV29-1	TRBJ2-7	TGCAGCGTTGACGAACAGGGTTCCTACGAGCAGTACTTC	CSVDEQGSYEQYF
.	many	TRBV12-3/TRBV12-4	TRBJ2-1	TGTGCCAGCAGTTTGACTAGTCCCTACAATGAGCAGTTCTTC	CASSLTSPYNEQFF
TRBD2	.	TRBV2	TRBJ2-7	TGTGCCAGCATGGTAGCGGGACCTACCTACGAGCAGTACTTC	CASMVAGPTYEQYF
TRBD1	.	TRBV7-4	TRBJ2-7	TGTGCCAGCAGCCGTAACAGGGGGCCCGACGAGCAGTACTTC	CASSRNRGPDEQYF
.	few	TRBV19	TRBJ1-5	TGTGCCAGCAGTTTTCGGGGAAGGGCAAGCCCTCAGCCCCAGCATTTT	CASSFRGRASPQPQHF
TRBD2	many	TRBV11-2	TRBJ2-5	TGTGCCAGCAGCGCCTCGCGGGGGACTCAAGAGACCCAGTACTTC	CASSASRGTQETQYF
TRBD2	many	TRBV7-2	TRBJ2-1	TGTGCCAGCAGCTTTATTCTAGCGGGCAATGAGCAGTTCTTC	CASSFILAGNEQFF
.	many	TRBV7-2	TRBJ2-7	TGTGCCAGCAGCGCTGCGGCGGGATACGAGCAGTACTTC	CASSAAAGYEQYF
TRBD2	few	TRBV27	TRBJ2-1	TGTGCCAGCAGTTTGCTCCTAGCGGGGGGGCCGAATATCCATGAGCAGTTCTTC	CASSLLLAGGPNIHEQFF
.	many	TRBV7-8	TRBJ2-1	TGTGCCAGCGGAACCGGGACGAGCCGTCCTGGTGAGCAGTTCTTC	CASGTGTSRPGEQFF
.	many	TRBV29-1	TRBJ2-5	TGCAGCGTTGAAGATCTCAGAAGGGGGGAAGCAGTTACCCAGTACTTC	CSVEDLRRGEAVTQYF
.	few	TRBV28	TRBJ2-5	TGTGCCAGCAGCGGGGCTATCCGAGGGGAGACCCAGTACTTC	CASSGAIRGETQYF
TRBD1	.	TRBV7-9	TRBJ2-1	TGTGCCAGCAGCTCCCCCGTCGGGGACAGGGGATACAATGAGCAGTTCTTC	CASSSPVGDRGYNEQFF
TRBD2	.	TRBV6-2/TRBV6-3	TRBJ2-1	TGTGCCAGCAGTTACAAGCGGGGGGGGTACAATGAGCAGTTCTTC	CASSYKRGGYNEQFF
.	few	TRBV7-9	TRBJ1-1	TGTGCCAGCAGCTTAGGGGGGGGCCCTTACACTGAAGCTTTCTTT	CASSLGGGPYTEAFF
.	.	TRBV10-3	TRBJ1-4	TGTGCCATCAGTGACGGAGGTGAAAAACTGTTTTTT	CAISDGGEKLFF
.	once	TRBV28	TRBJ1-6	TGTGCCAGCAGTTTTTCTCCCGGGGGGCGGGCTTCACCCCTCCACTTT	CASSFSPGGRASPLHF
.	few	TRBV28	TRBJ2-7	TGTGCCAGCAGTTTTGAACTGGGGGCGGGCGAGCAGTACTTC	CASSFELGAGEQYF
TRBD1	few	TRBV27	TRBJ1-2	TGTGCCAGCAGTCAGGGACAGGGAAGGGTCCCCCATGGCTACACCTTC	CASSQGQGRVPHGYTF
.	medium-sized	TRBV20-1	TRBJ2-1	TGCAGTGCTAGGACGGGCAACTACAATGAGCAGTTCTTC	CSARTGNYNEQFF
.	.	TRBV19	TRBJ1-1	TGTGCCAGTAACCCCGAGGGTGCGAACACTGAAGCTTTCTTT	CASNPEGANTEAFF
TRBD1	.	TRBV7-9	TRBJ1-4	TGTGCCAGCAGCTGGACAGGGGTTGATGAAAAACTGTTTTTT	CASSWTGVDEKLFF
.	many	TRBV7-7	TRBJ2-1	TGTGCCAGCAGCTTAACGTTCTCTCCCTACAATGAGCAGTTCTTC	CASSLTFSPYNEQFF
.	.	TRBV19	TRBJ2-1	TGTGCCAGTAGTGCCGCAGGCTACAATGAGCAGTTCTTC	CASSAAGYNEQFF
.	.	TRBV29-1	TRBJ1-2	TGCAGCGTTGCCGGACCCGAGCACGCCTATGGCTACACCTTC	CSVAGPEHAYGYTF
TRBD2	.	TRBV10-3	TRBJ2-1	TGTGCCATCAGTGTTGATGAGGGAGGGACCTACAATGAGCAGTTCTTC	CAISVDEGGTYNEQFF
TRBD1	few	TRBV28	TRBJ2-3	TGTGCCAGCAGTTTTGGGTGGATTGGGACAGGGGATGTTACGCAGTATTTT	CASSFGWIGTGDVTQYF
.	many	TRBV6-1	TRBJ2-5	TGTGCCAGCAGTCCCCCTGTAACCGCAACCTTAGCAGAAGAGACCCAGTACTTC	CASSPPVTATLAEETQYF
TRBD1	few	TRBV7-3	TRBJ1-2	TGTGCCAGCAGCCCCGGGACAGACCTATTTCACTATGGCTACACCTTC	CASSPGTDLFHYGYTF